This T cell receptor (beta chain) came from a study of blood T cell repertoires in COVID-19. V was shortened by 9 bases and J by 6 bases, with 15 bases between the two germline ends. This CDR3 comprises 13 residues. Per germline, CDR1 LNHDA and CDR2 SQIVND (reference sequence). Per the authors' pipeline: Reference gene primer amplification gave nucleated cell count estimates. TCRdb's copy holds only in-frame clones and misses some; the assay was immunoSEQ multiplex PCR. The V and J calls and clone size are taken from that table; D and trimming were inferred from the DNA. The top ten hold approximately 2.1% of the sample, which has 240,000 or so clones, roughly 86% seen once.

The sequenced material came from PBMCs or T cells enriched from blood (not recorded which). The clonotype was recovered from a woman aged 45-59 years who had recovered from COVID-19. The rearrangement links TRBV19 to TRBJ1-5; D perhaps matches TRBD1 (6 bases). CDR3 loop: CASQAGGPQPQHF. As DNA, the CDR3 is TGTGCCAGCCAGGCGGGGGGGCCTCAGCCCCAGCATTTT.